This TCR beta chain was captured by sequencing in a study of glioma-infiltrating T cells after dendritic cell vaccination. The length of the CDR3 is 15 residues. Germline trimming cut 4 bases from V and 1 base from J; bases unmatched to any gene: 7. Germline lookup yields CDR1 SGHRS and CDR2 YFSETQ. Generated by immunoSEQ multiplex PCR, the TCRdb table keeps only in-frame clones and is missing some. This sample has some 100,000 clones, with approximately 81% found just once. The material sequenced was blood, taken before dendritic cell vaccination. The chain is built from TRBV5-1 and TRBJ2-5; 7 nucleotides line up with TRBD1. The sequence derives from a human donor with glioblastoma. CDR3 amino acids: CASSPGTATQETQYF. CDR3 sequence (DNA): TGCGCCAGCAGCCCAGGGACAGCGACCCAAGAGACCCAGTACTTC. The full variable domain, completed using reference TRBV5-1 and TRBJ2-5, is KAGVTQTPRYLIKTRGQQVTLSCSPISGHRSVSWYQQTPGQGLQFLFEYFSETQRNKGNFPGRFSGRQFSNSRSEMNVSTLELGDSALYLCASSPGTATQETQYFGPGTRLLVL.